These 26 T cell receptor beta chains share one sample of origin, sequenced in a study of blood T cell repertoires in COVID-19. The table came from immunoSEQ multiplex PCR; TCRdb's copy has only in-frame clones and leaves some out. This sample has over 70,000 clones; over 70% occur once, and the top ten carry around 10%. The sequenced sample consisted of peripheral blood. All receptors derive from an elderly man with acute or convalescent COVID-19.

The genes are TRBV10-3 and TRBJ2-1; TRBD2 agrees at 7 bases. The CDR3 has 15 amino acids. Losses at the gene ends were 3 bases for V and 4 bases for J; bases not matched to a gene: 6. Germline V gene sequence: CDR1 ENHRY, CDR2 SYGVKD. The CDR3 region has the DNA TGTGCCATCAGTGAAGGCGGGGGACCTTACAATGAGCAGTTCTTC. Its protein is CAISEGGGPYNEQFF.

CDR3 bases: TGTGCCAGCAGCTTACTTAGAAGCGGTGAGCAGTTCTTC. The encoded protein is CASSLLRSGEQFF. The gene calls are TRBV7-3 and TRBJ2-1, with D perhaps matching TRBD2 (5 bases). The CDR3 consists of 13 residues. Trimming stripped 2 bases from V and 9 bases from J, with 11 bases between. The germline CDR1 and CDR2 sequences are SGHTA and FQGTGA.

The DNA of the CDR3 is TGTGCCAGCAGTTACACCTACGGGAGACAAACAAAAGAGACCCAGTACTTC. Its protein product is CASSYTYGRQTKETQYF. This chain uses TRBV6-2 or TRBV6-3 with TRBJ2-5, with D maybe TRBD2 (6 bases). The CDR3 totals 17 residues. V was clipped by 2 bases and J by 3 bases, with 19 bases between them. Germline lookup yields CDR1 MNHEY and CDR2 SVGEGT.

This sequence joins TRBV4-2 and TRBJ2-1, with a tentative D call TRBD1 (7 bases). The CDR3 has 14 amino acids. V lost 0 bases, J lost 7 bases, and 10 bases lay in between. Germline lookup yields CDR1 LGHNA and CDR2 YNFKEQ. The CDR3 sequence is CASSQDQGGNEQFF. The CDR3 coding sequence is TGTGCCAGCAGCCAAGATCAGGGGGGTAATGAGCAGTTCTTC.

The chain couples TRBV4-3 to TRBJ2-2; D call uncertain. The germline gives CDR1 LGHNA, CDR2 YSLEER. This CDR3 region has 16 residues. V was pared by 0 bases and J by 0 bases, with 8 bases between. CDR3 in DNA: TGCGCCAGCAGCCAAGAGATAGGAGCGAACACCGGGGAGCTGTTTTTT. Its translation is CASSQEIGANTGELFF.

This clone showed up just once. V usage is TRBV11-2 and J usage is TRBJ1-1; no definite D call. Germline lookup yields CDR1 SGHAT and CDR2 FQNNGV. V lost 5 bases to trimming and J lost 7 bases, with 14 bases between them. This CDR3 has 13 residues. CDR3 sequence: CASSPNTLFEAFF. The DNA of the CDR3 is TGTGCCAGCAGCCCCAACACCCTTTTTGAAGCTTTCTTT.

The chain joins TRBV25-1 to TRBJ1-1; no clear D. Per germline, CDR1 MGHDK and CDR2 SYGVNS. The CDR3 is 12 residues long. Trimming removed 3 bases at V and 6 bases at J, with 8 bases between. CDR3 DNA sequence: TGTGCCAGCAGTGACAAAGCGGCTGAAGCTTTCTTT. It encodes CASSDKAAEAFF.

The table lists this clone with a count of one. The chain links TRBV6-5 to TRBJ2-5; 8 bases line up with TRBD1. CDR1 MNHEY and CDR2 SVGAGI come from the germline V gene. The CDR3 sequence is 16 residues long. V shed 4 bases, J shed 2 bases, and the junction held 9 bases outside the gene matches. In DNA form, the CDR3 reads TGTGCCAGCAGTTCTCTTGGACAGGGCGGACAAGAGACCCAGTACTTC. This sequence encodes CASSSLGQGGQETQYF.

The V call is TRBV7-2, the J call TRBJ1-1, with 7 positions matching TRBD1. V was clipped by 5 bases and J by 0 bases; unmatched bases: 3. Germline V lookup: CDR1 SGHTA, CDR2 FQGNSA. CDR3 length: 14 residues. The CDR3 DNA reads as TGTGCCAGCAGCAAGGGACAGATGAACACTGAAGCTTTCTTT. It codes for CASSKGQMNTEAFF.

This chain links TRBV5-6 with TRBJ2-7, with 11 bases aligning to TRBD2. The J segment lost 2 bases and the V segment lost 4 bases, leaving 5 bases of the junction unmatched. This CDR3 is built from 15 residues. Looked up from germline, CDR1 is SGHDT and CDR2 is YYEEEE. CDR3 coding DNA: TGTGCCAGCAGCCCACTAGCGGGAGAGGCCTACGAGCAGTACTTC. Translated, it gives CASSPLAGEAYEQYF.

This clone was seen just once. This chain joins TRBV9 and TRBJ1-1; D unclear. Germline-derived CDR1 and CDR2 are SGDLS and YYNGEE. This CDR3 has 14 amino acids. V lost 0 bases, J lost 5 bases, and 11 bases lay in between. Here the CDR3 reads CASSVAAGGTEAFF. CDR3 DNA sequence: TGTGCCAGCAGCGTAGCGGCAGGCGGGACTGAAGCTTTCTTT.

This clone was detected only once. The V and J genes are TRBV5-4 and TRBJ2-5; 7 nucleotides align to TRBD2. With 3 bases clipped from V and 2 bases from J, the junction kept 7 bases outside the gene matches. Germline loops: CDR1 SGHNT, CDR2 YYREEE (reference sequence). The CDR3 sequence is 15 residues long. DNA for the CDR3: TGTGCCAGCAGCTCACGTTGGGGGGGTCAAGAGACCCAGTACTTC. This gives the protein CASSSRWGGQETQYF.

CDR3 region: CASSPGTGKESPLHF. The CDR3 nucleotides read TGCGCCAGCAGCCCCGGGACAGGGAAGGAATCACCCCTCCACTTT. This chain connects TRBV5-1 to TRBJ1-6, with TRBD1 matching over 9 bases. The CDR3 is made up of 15 amino acids. The V gene's germline CDR1 is SGHRS and CDR2 YFSETQ. V was pared by 4 bases and J by 10 bases, with 9 bases of the junction left unmatched.

The chain is built from TRBV27 and TRBJ2-3; D call uncertain. V lost 0 bases, J lost 1 base, and 8 bases lay in between. CDR1 MNHEY and CDR2 SMNVEV come from the germline V gene (reference sequence). CDR3 length: 15 amino acids. The CDR3 spells CASSLSFEGTDTQYF. The CDR3 nucleotides are TGTGCCAGCAGTTTATCCTTCGAGGGCACAGATACGCAGTATTTT.

This rearrangement joins TRBV3-1 (or the pseudogene TRBV3-2) to TRBJ1-2; D ambiguous. CDR1 and CDR2 from the germline V gene are LGHDT and YNNKEL (reference sequence). V lost 2 bases, J lost 8 bases, and 15 bases lay in between. The CDR3 contains 14 residues. The CDR3 DNA reads as TGTGCCAGCAGCCAACCGGCAGCGGGATCCGGCTACACCTTC. It codes for CASSQPAAGSGYTF.

For the CDR3, the DNA is TGTGCCAGCAGCTTAGGGCAGGGTGATGGCTACACCTTC. This codes for CASSLGQGDGYTF. The rearrangement links TRBV7-2 to TRBJ1-2; the D gene is possibly TRBD1 (5 bases). There are 13 residues in the CDR3. The V gene lost 1 base and the J gene lost 6 bases, with 9 bases spanning the gap. Germline lookup yields CDR1 SGHTA and CDR2 FQGNSA.

The chain couples TRBV5-1 to TRBJ1-6; 9 positions agree with TRBD1. Germline V gene sequence: CDR1 SGHRS, CDR2 YFSETQ. This CDR3 has 15 amino acids. V shed 0 bases, J shed 7 bases, and the junction held 2 bases outside the gene matches. CDR3 amino acids: CASSLVGQGNSPLHF. In DNA, the CDR3 is TGCGCCAGCAGCTTGGTTGGACAGGGGAATTCACCCCTCCACTTT.

The chain combines TRBV18 with TRBJ2-1, with D perhaps TRBD1 (6 bases). This CDR3 contains 14 residues. CDR1 is KGHSH, CDR2 LQKENI, per germline. Trimming stripped 2 bases from V and 7 bases from J, with 12 bases between. The CDR3 DNA is TGTGCCAGCTCACCAACAGCACAGGGAAATGAGCAGTTCTTC. This gives the protein CASSPTAQGNEQFF.

The chain couples TRBV3-1 (or the pseudogene TRBV3-2) to TRBJ2-5; possibly TRBD2 for D (6 bases). Trimming removed 0 bases at V and 7 bases at J, with 15 bases between. Germline V lookup: CDR1 LGHDT, CDR2 YNNKEL (reference sequence). The CDR3 extends over 15 amino acids. The CDR3 DNA reads as TGTGCCAGCAGCCAAGACGAGAACGGGAGCGGGACCCAGTACTTC. This gives the protein CASSQDENGSGTQYF.

For the CDR3, the DNA is TGTGCCAGCAGTGAGGGACAGGGACGGTCACCCCTCCACTTT. Translating gives CASSEGQGRSPLHF. This chain links TRBV6-1 with TRBJ1-6; the match to TRBD1 covers 9 bases. The CDR3 sequence is 14 residues long. CDR1 MNHNS and CDR2 SASEGT come from the germline V gene. V was pared by 3 bases and J by 10 bases, with 4 bases of the junction left unmatched.

The chain links TRBV5-1 to TRBJ2-7; tentative D call: TRBD1 (5 bases). CDR3 length: 16 residues. The germline V and J ends were trimmed by 4 bases and 0 bases, with 17 bases remaining between them. Germline V lookup: CDR1 SGHRS, CDR2 YFSETQ. CDR3 amino acids: CASSPRPGNPSYEQYF. For the CDR3, the DNA is TGCGCCAGCAGCCCGCGGCCAGGGAACCCCTCCTACGAGCAGTACTTC.

This sequence joins TRBV9 and TRBJ2-5, with 7 bases aligning to TRBD2. The CDR3 has 16 amino acids. Trimming at V came to 0 bases and at J to 3 bases, leaving 8 bases not matched to a gene. CDR1 and CDR2 (germline): SGDLS, YYNGEE. CDR3 amino acids: CASSVGGRLAEETQYF. CDR3 nucleotides: TGTGCCAGCAGCGTAGGAGGAAGGCTAGCGGAAGAGACCCAGTACTTC.

V and J are TRBV27 and TRBJ2-5; TRBD2 aligns across 10 bases. Trimming removed 6 bases from V and 3 bases from J; junction bases left unmatched: 4. The germline CDR1 and CDR2 sequences are MNHEY and SMNVEV (reference sequence). This CDR3 is 14 amino acids long. In nucleotides, the CDR3 is TGTGCCAGCAGACTAGCGGGGTGGGAAGAGACCCAGTACTTC. Protein: CASRLAGWEETQYF.

The chain joins TRBV7-6 to TRBJ2-1, with 7 bases matching TRBD1. The germline CDR1 and CDR2 sequences are SGHVS and FNYEAQ. Unmatched junction bases numbered 8, after V lost 0 bases and J lost 9 bases. The CDR3 runs to 15 residues. The CDR3 loop is CASSLAGQFALEQFF. The CDR3 DNA sequence: TGTGCCAGCAGCTTAGCGGGACAGTTTGCCCTTGAGCAGTTCTTC.

This chain uses TRBV19 with TRBJ2-6; TRBD1 is a possible D gene (6 bases). This CDR3 comprises 17 residues. Germline CDR1 is LNHDA and CDR2 is SQIVND (reference sequence). V lost 4 bases and J 0 bases, leaving 13 bases between the germline ends. In nucleotides, the CDR3 is TGTGCCAGTAGTACGGACAGCGTGACCTCTGGGGCCAACGTCCTGACTTTC. Residues: CASSTDSVTSGANVLTF. Full variable domain (rest looked up from reference TRBV19 and TRBJ2-6): DGGITQSPKYLFRKEGQNVTLSCEQNLNHDAMYWYRQDPGQGLRLIYYSQIVNDFQKGDIAEGYSVSREKKESFPLTVTSAQKNPTAFYLCASSTDSVTSGANVLTFGAGSRLTVL.

This chain connects TRBV7-2 to TRBJ1-2, with TRBD1 matching over 7 bases. Germline values: CDR1 SGHTA, CDR2 FQGNSA. Trimming cost V 5 bases and J 6 bases; bases outside gene matches: 9. The CDR3 length is 14 residues. The CDR3 DNA reads TGTGCCAGCAGCCTCATCGGGACAGCAGATGGCTACACCTTC. It encodes CASSLIGTADGYTF.